This T cell receptor (beta chain) emerged from a study of cytotoxic CD8 clonotypes in ibrutinib-treated CLL. In germline, CDR1 is SGHRS, CDR2 YFSETQ. J was trimmed by 0 bases and V by 4 bases; bases with no gene match: 8. CDR3 length: 17 residues. Data came from immunoSEQ multiplex PCR; TCRdb stores just in-frame clones and leaves some out. The table records about 140,000 clones, roughly 80% of them present only once. This clone was counted only a few times. Its antigen remains unidentified. Study conclusions and caveats: In comparison with age-matched healthy donors, baseline clonality was higher and tracked circulating CD8+ T-cell counts. Clonality went up at ibrutinib response and then declined back toward baseline at progression.

The sequence was collected from a human donor with chronic lymphocytic leukemia. The starting material was PBMCs, obtained after 12 months of ibrutinib treatment. The V gene is TRBV5-1, the J gene TRBJ1-1; 11 bases map to TRBD1. The CDR3 bases are TGCGCCAGCAGCCTGTGGGGGACAGGGGGTCTGAACACTGAAGCTTTCTTT. It codes for CASSLWGTGGLNTEAFF.